These 31 T cell receptor beta chains were sequenced from one sample in a study of blood T cell repertoires in COVID-19. Assay used: immunoSEQ multiplex PCR; TCRdb lists only in-frame clones, some missing. The sample holds approximately 97,000 clones, 90% seen once. Sequencing was carried out using peripheral blood. These receptors were taken from a man aged 55 to 70 with acute or convalescent COVID-19.

This chain uses TRBV30 with TRBJ1-2, with D unresolved. The CDR3 is 12 residues long. Trimming stripped 0 bases from V and 8 bases from J, with 10 bases between. Germline V gene sequence: CDR1 GTSNPN, CDR2 SVGIG (reference sequence). The CDR3 region is CAWSVGGRGYTF. The CDR3 region has the DNA TGTGCCTGGAGTGTCGGAGGGAGGGGCTACACCTTC.

The table lists this clone with a few counts. V gene TRBV18 combines with J gene TRBJ2-7; D is perhaps TRBD1 (6 bases). V lost 5 bases to trimming and J lost 4 bases, with 12 bases between them. This CDR3 region has 13 residues. The germline V gene encodes CDR1 KGHSH and CDR2 LQKENI. CDR3 in DNA: TGTGCCAGCTCAGGTGGACAGACGTACGAGCAGTACGTC. It codes for CASSGGQTYEQYV.

This clone was detected only a few times. The J gene is TRBJ1-2, the V gene TRBV3-1 (or the pseudogene TRBV3-2); D might be TRBD1 (5 bases). V was cut by 3 bases and J by 3 bases, with 5 bases left in between. Germline V CDR1 and CDR2: LGHDT, YNNKEL (reference sequence). The CDR3 consists of 12 residues. CDR3 coding DNA: TGTGCCAGCAGCCAGACAGACTATGGCTACACCTTC. It is translated as CASSQTDYGYTF.

The rearrangement links TRBV27 to TRBJ1-1, with 7 bases fitting TRBD1. The trim removed 3 bases at V and 1 base at J, leaving 5 bases unmatched. CDR3 length: 15 residues. Germline loops: CDR1 MNHEY, CDR2 SMNVEV (reference sequence). The CDR3 DNA is TGTGCCAGCAGTTTCCGACAGGGTAGGAACACTGAAGCTTTCTTT. Translating it yields CASSFRQGRNTEAFF.

J is TRBJ2-7 and V is TRBV30; 7 nucleotides agree with TRBD1. Unmatched junction bases numbered 3, after V lost 2 bases and J lost 2 bases. This CDR3 is built from 13 residues. Germline V CDR1 and CDR2: GTSNPN, SVGIG (reference sequence). The CDR3: CAWSTGETYEQYF. The CDR3 DNA follows: TGTGCCTGGAGTACAGGGGAAACCTACGAGCAGTACTTC.

J is TRBJ2-1 and V is TRBV5-1, with 7 bases lining up with TRBD1. CDR1 SGHRS and CDR2 YFSETQ come from the germline V gene. V lost 4 bases and J lost 6; bases outside the gene matches: 16. The CDR3 loop spans 17 amino acids. Written as DNA, the CDR3 is TGCGCCAGCAGCCCTAGCACCACAGGGGAGATAGGCAATGAGCAGTTCTTC. The encoded protein is CASSPSTTGEIGNEQFF.

The V gene is TRBV2, the J gene TRBJ2-1, with D perhaps matching TRBD1 (6 bases). This CDR3 is built from 14 residues. Germline loops: CDR1 SNHLY, CDR2 FYNNEI. Trimming took off 6 bases at V and 8 bases at J, with 17 bases between the two ends. The CDR3 reads CASRRDTRWDEQFF. The CDR3, as DNA: TGTGCCAGCAGAAGGGACACGAGGTGGGATGAGCAGTTCTTC.

The chain uses TRBV6-5 and TRBJ1-2; 8 bases are a match to TRBD1. This CDR3 contains 15 residues. V shed 7 bases, J shed 4 bases, and the junction held 11 bases outside the gene matches. Germline V gene lookup returns CDR1 MNHEY and CDR2 SVGAGI. The CDR3 loop reads CASTDTGGVGYGYTF. The CDR3 coding sequence is TGTGCCAGCACCGACACAGGGGGAGTAGGCTATGGCTACACCTTC.

The table lists this clone with a count of one. This chain connects TRBV6-5 to TRBJ1-5; 8 nucleotides line up with TRBD1. There are 14 residues in the CDR3. With 4 bases clipped from V and 7 bases from J, the junction kept 6 bases outside the gene matches. The V gene's germline CDR1 is MNHEY and CDR2 SVGAGI. The CDR3 spells CASSSQGAGQPQHF. The DNA for the CDR3 is TGTGCCAGCAGTTCTCAGGGGGCAGGACAGCCCCAGCATTTT.

V gene TRBV6-1 combines with J gene TRBJ1-1; no clear D. The germline V gene encodes CDR1 MNHNS and CDR2 SASEGT. Trimming left V 0 bases short and J 0 bases short, with 8 bases between. The CDR3 consists of 15 residues. CDR3 coding DNA: TGTGCCAGCAGTGAAGCCCCCAGAATGAACACTGAAGCTTTCTTT. Protein sequence: CASSEAPRMNTEAFF.

This chain uses TRBV6-5 with TRBJ1-3; 11 positions match TRBD1. J gave up 2 bases and V 6 bases, and 3 bases lay outside the gene matches. The length of the CDR3 is 15 residues. Germline V gene sequence: CDR1 MNHEY, CDR2 SVGAGI. CDR3 sequence (DNA): TGTGCCAGCAGCCAGGGACAGGGGGCTGGAAACACCATATATTTT. This gives the protein CASSQGQGAGNTIYF.

V is TRBV5-1 and J is TRBJ2-7, with TRBD1 identical over 9 bases. Looked up from germline, CDR1 is SGHRS and CDR2 is YFSETQ. There are 15 residues in the CDR3. Germline trimming cut 4 bases from V and 3 bases from J; bases unmatched to any gene: 8. The CDR3 region has the DNA TGCGCCAGCAGCCTACAGGGGGCCGCTCTCTACGAGCAGTACTTC. It yields the protein CASSLQGAALYEQYF.

This chain joins TRBV7-2 and TRBJ2-7, with D unresolved. CDR1 and CDR2 (germline): SGHTA, FQGNSA. Trimming took off 1 base at V and 2 bases at J, with 9 bases between the two ends. CDR3 size: 14 residues. CDR3 DNA: TGTGCCAGCAGCTTAGATTACTCCACCTACGAGCAGTACTTC. Amino acid sequence: CASSLDYSTYEQYF.

This clone appeared a single time. The J gene is TRBJ1-1, the V gene TRBV7-9; unclear D gene. The CDR3 covers 11 residues. Trimming pared 4 bases from V and 5 bases from J, leaving 5 bases between. CDR1 is SEHNR, CDR2 FQNEAQ, per germline (reference sequence). CDR3 in amino acids: CASSSGTEAFF. In nucleotides, the CDR3 is TGTGCCAGCAGCTCAGGTACTGAAGCTTTCTTT.

The CDR3 region is CASRRGLSYPGELFF. As DNA, the CDR3 is TGTGCCAGCAGGAGGGGGCTTTCCTACCCCGGGGAGCTGTTTTTT. The V gene is TRBV6-5, the J gene TRBJ2-2; 7 nucleotides align to TRBD1. In germline, CDR1 is MNHEY, CDR2 SVGAGI. Germline trimming cut 6 bases from V and 6 bases from J; bases unmatched to any gene: 10. This CDR3 is 15 amino acids long.

This clone was observed once. The CDR3 bases are TGTGCCTGGAGTCTGAGTGCCGGGGGCTACACCTTC. Protein product: CAWSLSAGGYTF. The genes are TRBV30 and TRBJ1-2; D not resolved. Trimming stripped 2 bases from V and 8 bases from J, with 12 bases between. CDR1 and CDR2 from the germline V gene are GTSNPN and SVGIG (reference sequence). The CDR3 consists of 12 residues.

This clone appeared a few times. J is TRBJ2-7 and V is TRBV19; maybe TRBD1 (6 bases). Trimming removed 5 bases at V and 2 bases at J, with 13 bases between. The CDR3 is made up of 14 amino acids. Germline V gene sequence: CDR1 LNHDA, CDR2 SQIVND (reference sequence). CDR3 residues: CASSRTALTYEQYF. In nucleotides, the CDR3 is TGTGCCAGTAGTCGGACAGCTCTGACCTACGAGCAGTACTTC.

This rearrangement joins TRBV27 to TRBJ1-6, with D uncertain. Germline V gene lookup returns CDR1 MNHEY and CDR2 SMNVEV (reference sequence). The V gene lost 3 bases and the J gene lost 2 bases, with 14 bases spanning the gap. The CDR3 runs to 17 residues. CDR3 in DNA: TGTGCCAGCAGTTTGCGGGCAACCCAAACCTATAATTCACCCCTCCACTTT. This encodes CASSLRATQTYNSPLHF.

V gene TRBV5-1 combines with J gene TRBJ1-1, with 7 positions matching TRBD1. The J segment lost 1 base and the V segment lost 0 bases, leaving 9 bases of the junction unmatched. The CDR3 extends over 17 amino acids. Per the germline V gene, CDR1 is SGHRS and CDR2 is YFSETQ. In DNA form, the CDR3 reads TGCGCCAGCAGCTTGGTCAGTGGAGGGACAGCGAACACTGAAGCTTTCTTT. Its protein product is CASSLVSGGTANTEAFF. Complete variable domain (other parts from reference TRBV5-1 and TRBJ1-1): KAGVTQTPRYLIKTRGQQVTLSCSPISGHRSVSWYQQTPGQGLQFLFEYFSETQRNKGNFPGRFSGRQFSNSRSEMNVSTLELGDSALYLCASSLVSGGTANTEAFFGQGTRLTVV.

CDR3 coding DNA: TGCGCCAGCGAACCCAGGGATAGCAATCAGCCCCAGCATTTT. Its protein is CASEPRDSNQPQHF. The chain employs TRBV5-1 and TRBJ1-5; a weak D match, TRBD1 (5 bases). Trimming cost V 7 bases and J 0 bases, with 11 bases left between them. This CDR3 spans 14 amino acids. The V gene's germline CDR1 is SGHRS and CDR2 YFSETQ.

CDR3 bases: TGTGCCAGCAGCCTACAGAGCAATCAGCCCCAGCATTTT. Amino acids: CASSLQSNQPQHF. V and J are TRBV6-5 and TRBJ1-5, with D unclear. CDR1 and CDR2 from the germline V gene are MNHEY and SVGAGI. The CDR3 spans 13 residues. Between the trimmed V and J ends, which lost 6 bases and 1 base, there was a span of 7 bases.

The chain employs TRBV19 and TRBJ1-5; 10 nucleotides align to TRBD1. Germline CDR1 reads LNHDA; CDR2 reads SQIVND (reference sequence). J was trimmed by 7 bases and V by 4 bases; bases with no gene match: 19. This CDR3 is built from 19 residues. The CDR3 nucleotides read TGTGCCAGTAGTACGCTCCCGGGACAGGGGCTTCTGACGGGACAGCCCCAGCATTTT. Residues: CASSTLPGQGLLTGQPQHF.

The chain has TRBV27 and TRBJ1-2; 9 bases align to TRBD1. Germline lookup yields CDR1 MNHEY and CDR2 SMNVEV (reference sequence). Trimming removed 4 bases from V and 7 bases from J; junction bases left unmatched: 10. CDR3 length: 15 amino acids. This chain's CDR3 is CASSSLGQGNIGYTF. CDR3 nucleotide sequence: TGTGCCAGCAGTTCCCTCGGACAGGGGAATATTGGCTACACCTTC.

The chain has TRBV20-1 and TRBJ2-7, with D possibly being TRBD1 (6 bases). V gave up 3 bases and J gave up 2 bases, with 14 bases separating them. The CDR3 runs 14 residues. In germline, CDR1 is DFQATT, CDR2 SNEGSKA (reference sequence). CDR3: CSASKGVTTYEQYF. The CDR3 region has the DNA TGCAGTGCTAGTAAGGGGGTCACGACCTACGAGCAGTACTTC.

Concerning this clone itself: Other DNA sequences in this sample translate to the same CDR3. The chain uses TRBV6-5 and TRBJ1-2; 8 nucleotides agree with TRBD1. V gave up 6 bases and J gave up 7 bases; unmatched junction bases: 4. There are 12 residues in the CDR3. Germline V gives CDR1 MNHEY, CDR2 SVGAGI. The CDR3 spells CASSYRGGGYTF. Written as DNA, the CDR3 is TGTGCCAGCAGCTACAGGGGGGGTGGCTACACCTTC.

The chain recombines TRBV30 with TRBJ1-2, with TRBD1 as a possible D gene (6 bases). V was clipped by 2 bases and J by 1 base, with 11 bases between them. The CDR3 totals 14 residues. The germline CDR1 and CDR2 sequences are GTSNPN and SVGIG (reference sequence). The CDR3: CAWSLGQFNYGYTF. The CDR3 DNA sequence: TGTGCCTGGAGTCTTGGACAGTTTAACTATGGCTACACCTTC.

This clone has a handful of counts. The rearrangement joins TRBV30 to TRBJ1-4; TRBD1 matches 8 bases. Germline assignment: CDR1 GTSNPN and CDR2 SVGIG (reference sequence). Unmatched junction bases numbered 5, after V lost 3 bases and J lost 5 bases. The CDR3 covers 14 residues. DNA for the CDR3: TGTGCCTGGAGAAACACAGGGGGGAATGAAAAACTGTTTTTT. Translated, it gives CAWRNTGGNEKLFF.

The chain combines TRBV5-1 with TRBJ2-2; 8 nucleotides line up with TRBD1. Germline lookup yields CDR1 SGHRS and CDR2 YFSETQ. CDR3 size: 16 residues. With V trimmed by 1 base and J by 1 base, 3 bases remained unmatched. The CDR3 DNA sequence: TGCGCCAGCAGCTTGTACGGGACAGGGAACACCGGGGAGCTGTTTTTT. Its translation is CASSLYGTGNTGELFF.

The sample holds a few counts of this clone. This sequence joins TRBV10-2 and TRBJ1-5, with 7 positions matching TRBD1. Looked up from germline, CDR1 is WSHSY and CDR2 is SAAADI. This CDR3 is built from 14 residues. The V gene end was trimmed by 6 bases and the J gene end by 6 bases; junction bases not matched to a gene: 8. The DNA for the CDR3 is TGCGCCAGCAGCCTAGTACAGGGGATTCAGCCCCAGCATTTT. This encodes CASSLVQGIQPQHF.

This chain uses TRBV19 with TRBJ1-2; perhaps TRBD1 as D (6 bases). V lost 11 bases and J 2 bases, leaving 12 bases between the germline ends. The CDR3 runs to 12 residues. The germline V gene has CDR1 LNHDA and CDR2 SQIVND (reference sequence). CDR3 amino acids: CAGYRVNYGYTF. As DNA, the CDR3 is TGTGCCGGATACAGGGTAAACTATGGCTACACCTTC.

J is TRBJ1-5 and V is TRBV3-1 (or the pseudogene TRBV3-2); D is undetermined. V was pared by 0 bases and J by 9 bases, with 9 bases between. The germline CDR1 and CDR2 sequences are LGHDT and YNNKEL (reference sequence). This CDR3 spans 13 amino acids. Written as DNA, the CDR3 is TGTGCCAGCAGCCAAGATTCATACTCGCCCCAGCATTTT. This codes for CASSQDSYSPQHF.